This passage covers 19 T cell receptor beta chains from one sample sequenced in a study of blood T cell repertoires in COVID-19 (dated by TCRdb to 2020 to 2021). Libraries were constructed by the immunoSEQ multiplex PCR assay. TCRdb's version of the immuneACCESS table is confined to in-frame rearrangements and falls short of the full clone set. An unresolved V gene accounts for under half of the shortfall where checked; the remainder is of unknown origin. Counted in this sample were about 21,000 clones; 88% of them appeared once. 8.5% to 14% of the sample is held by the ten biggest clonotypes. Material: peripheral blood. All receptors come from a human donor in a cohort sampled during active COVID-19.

The CDR3 region is CAWSVGLTNPFNIEAFF. As DNA, the CDR3 is TGTGCCTGGAGTGTGGGGCTGACCAACCCATTTAATATTGAAGCTTTCTTT. The V gene is TRBV30, the J gene TRBJ1-1; D is possibly TRBD1 (5 bases). V was cut by 0 bases and J by 7 bases, with 24 bases left in between. The CDR3 totals 17 residues. In germline, CDR1 is GTSNPN, CDR2 SVGIG (reference sequence).

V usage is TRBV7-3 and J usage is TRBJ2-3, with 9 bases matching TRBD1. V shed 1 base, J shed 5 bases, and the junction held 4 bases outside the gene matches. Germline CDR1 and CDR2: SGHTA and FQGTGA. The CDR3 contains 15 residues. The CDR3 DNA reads TGTGCCAGCAGCTTAAGTGGACAGGGGATAGATACGCAGTATTTT. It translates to CASSLSGQGIDTQYF. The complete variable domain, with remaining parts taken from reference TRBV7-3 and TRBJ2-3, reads GAGVSQTPSNKVTEKGKYVELRCDPISGHTALYWYRQSLGQGPEFLIYFQGTGAADDSGLPNDRFFAVRPEGSVSTLKIQRTERGDSAVYLCASSLSGQGIDTQYFGPGTRLTVL.

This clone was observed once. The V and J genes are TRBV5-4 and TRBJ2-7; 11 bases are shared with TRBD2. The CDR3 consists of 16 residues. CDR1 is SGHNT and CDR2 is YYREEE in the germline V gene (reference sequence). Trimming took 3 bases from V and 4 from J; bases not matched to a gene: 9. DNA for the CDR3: TGTGCCAGCAGCTCCACGCTTAGCGGGGGGGGGTACGAGCAGTACTTC. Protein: CASSSTLSGGGYEQYF. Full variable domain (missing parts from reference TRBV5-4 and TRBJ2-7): ETGVTQSPTHLIKTRGQQVTLRCSSQSGHNTVSWYQQALGQGPQFIFQYYREEENGRGNFPPRFSGLQFPNYSSELNVNALELDDSALYLCASSSTLSGGGYEQYFGPGTRLTVT.

The DNA of the CDR3 is TGTGCCAGCAGTCGGGGGACCGGGGGTTCACCCCTCCACTTT. Translation: CASSRGTGGSPLHF. The rearrangement joins TRBV27 to TRBJ1-6; tentative D call: TRBD1 (5 bases). The ends were cut back, 5 bases at V and 9 bases at J, with 14 bases in the middle. CDR3 length: 14 amino acids. The V gene's germline CDR1 is MNHEY and CDR2 SMNVEV (reference sequence).

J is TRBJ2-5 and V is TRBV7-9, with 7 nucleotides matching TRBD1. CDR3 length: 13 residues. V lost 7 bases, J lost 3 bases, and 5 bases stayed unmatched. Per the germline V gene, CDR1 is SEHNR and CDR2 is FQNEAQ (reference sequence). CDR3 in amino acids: CASNIGTEETQYF. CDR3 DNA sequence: TGTGCCAGCAATATCGGGACAGAAGAGACCCAGTACTTC. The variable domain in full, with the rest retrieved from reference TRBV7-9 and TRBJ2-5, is DTGVSQNPRHKITKRGQNVTFRCDPISEHNRLYWYRQTLGQGPEFLTYFQNEAQLEKSRLLSDRFSAERPKGSFSTLEIQRTEQGDSAMYLCASNIGTEETQYFGPGTRLLVL.

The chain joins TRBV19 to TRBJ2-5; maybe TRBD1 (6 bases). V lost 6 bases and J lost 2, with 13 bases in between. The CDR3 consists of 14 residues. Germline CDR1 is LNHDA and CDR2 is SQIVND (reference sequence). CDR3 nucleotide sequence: TGTGCCAGTAGCACGACAGGATTACAAGAGACCCAGTACTTC. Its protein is CASSTTGLQETQYF.

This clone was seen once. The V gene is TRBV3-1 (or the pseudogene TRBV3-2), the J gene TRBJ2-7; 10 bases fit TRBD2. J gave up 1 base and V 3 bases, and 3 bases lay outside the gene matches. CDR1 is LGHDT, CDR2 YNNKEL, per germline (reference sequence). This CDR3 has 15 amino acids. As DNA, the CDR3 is TGTGCCAGCAGCCAGCCGGGACTAGCGTCCTACGAGCAGTACTTC. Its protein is CASSQPGLASYEQYF.

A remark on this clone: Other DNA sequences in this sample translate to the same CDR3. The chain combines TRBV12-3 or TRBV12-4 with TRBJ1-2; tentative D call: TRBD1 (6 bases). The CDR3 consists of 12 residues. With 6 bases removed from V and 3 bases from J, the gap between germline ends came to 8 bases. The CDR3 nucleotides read TGTGCCAGCAGCTGGACAGACTATGGCTACACCTTC. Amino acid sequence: CASSWTDYGYTF.

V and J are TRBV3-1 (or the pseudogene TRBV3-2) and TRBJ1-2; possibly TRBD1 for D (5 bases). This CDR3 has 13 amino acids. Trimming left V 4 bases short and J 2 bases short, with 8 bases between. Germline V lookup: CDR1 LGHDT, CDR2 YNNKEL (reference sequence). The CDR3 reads CASSPDSNYGYTF. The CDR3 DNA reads TGTGCCAGCAGCCCTGACAGCAACTATGGCTACACCTTC.

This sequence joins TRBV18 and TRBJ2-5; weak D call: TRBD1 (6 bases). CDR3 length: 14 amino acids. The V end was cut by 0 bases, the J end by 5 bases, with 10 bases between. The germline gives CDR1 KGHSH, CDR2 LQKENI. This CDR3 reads CASSPPGHSETQYF. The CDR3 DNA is TGTGCCAGCTCACCACCGGGACACTCGGAGACCCAGTACTTC.

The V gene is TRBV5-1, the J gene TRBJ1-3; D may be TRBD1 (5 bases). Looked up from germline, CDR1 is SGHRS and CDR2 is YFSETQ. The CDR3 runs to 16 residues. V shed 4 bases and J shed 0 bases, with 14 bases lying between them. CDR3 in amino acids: CASSTGHRSSGNTIYF. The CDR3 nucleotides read TGCGCCAGCAGCACCGGACACCGCAGCTCTGGAAACACCATATATTTT.

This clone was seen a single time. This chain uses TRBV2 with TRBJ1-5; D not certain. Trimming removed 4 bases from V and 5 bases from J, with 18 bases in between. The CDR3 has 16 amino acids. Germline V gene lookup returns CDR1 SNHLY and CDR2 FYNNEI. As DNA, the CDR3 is TGTGCCAGCAGTGGCCCTAAGGGAGGGAACGATCAGCCCCAGCATTTT. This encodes CASSGPKGGNDQPQHF.

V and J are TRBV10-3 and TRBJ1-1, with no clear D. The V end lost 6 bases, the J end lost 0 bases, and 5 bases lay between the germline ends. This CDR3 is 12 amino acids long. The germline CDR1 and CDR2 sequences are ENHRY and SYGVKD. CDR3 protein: CAIRQLNTEAFF. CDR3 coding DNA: TGTGCCATCAGACAGTTGAACACTGAAGCTTTCTTT.

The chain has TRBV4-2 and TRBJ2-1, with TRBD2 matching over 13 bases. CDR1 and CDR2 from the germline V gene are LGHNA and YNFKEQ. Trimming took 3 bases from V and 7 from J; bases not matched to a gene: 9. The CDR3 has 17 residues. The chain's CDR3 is CASSHGATSGGFNEQFF. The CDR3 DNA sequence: TGTGCCAGCAGCCATGGAGCGACTAGCGGGGGGTTTAATGAGCAGTTCTTC.

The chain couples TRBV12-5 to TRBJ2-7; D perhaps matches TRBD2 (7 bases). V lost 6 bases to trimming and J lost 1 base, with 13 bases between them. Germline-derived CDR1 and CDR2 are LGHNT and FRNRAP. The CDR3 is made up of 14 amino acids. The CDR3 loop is CASGRSGTSYEQYF. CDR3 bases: TGTGCTAGTGGACGCAGCGGGACATCCTACGAGCAGTACTTC.

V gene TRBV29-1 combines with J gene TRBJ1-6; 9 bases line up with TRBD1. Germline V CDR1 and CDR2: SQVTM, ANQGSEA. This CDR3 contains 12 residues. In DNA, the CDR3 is TGCGTGACAGGGGACAGGGATTCACCCCTCCACTTT. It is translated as CVTGDRDSPLHF.

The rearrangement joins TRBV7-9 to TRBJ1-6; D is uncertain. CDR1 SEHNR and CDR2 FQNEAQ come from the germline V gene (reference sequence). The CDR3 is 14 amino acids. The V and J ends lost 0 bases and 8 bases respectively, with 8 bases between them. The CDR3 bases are TGTGCCAGCAGCTTAGCGCCGGTGGATTCACCCCTCCACTTT. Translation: CASSLAPVDSPLHF.

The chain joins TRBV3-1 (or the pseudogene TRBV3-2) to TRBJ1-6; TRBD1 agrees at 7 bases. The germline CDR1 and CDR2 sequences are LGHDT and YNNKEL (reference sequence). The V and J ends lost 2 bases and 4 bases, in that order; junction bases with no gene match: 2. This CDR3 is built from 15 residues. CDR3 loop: CASSQPGQYNSPLHF. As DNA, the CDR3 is TGTGCCAGCAGCCAACCGGGACAGTATAATTCACCCCTCCACTTT.

The CDR3 is CASSAPGTLNYGYTF. CDR3 in DNA: TGTGCCAGCAGTGCACCCGGGACACTTAACTATGGCTACACCTTC. The V gene is TRBV3-1 (or the pseudogene TRBV3-2), the J gene TRBJ1-2, with a tentative D call TRBD1 (6 bases). The germline V and J ends were trimmed by 6 bases and 1 base, with 15 bases remaining between them. Germline V gene lookup returns CDR1 LGHDT and CDR2 YNNKEL (reference sequence). The length of the CDR3 is 15 residues.